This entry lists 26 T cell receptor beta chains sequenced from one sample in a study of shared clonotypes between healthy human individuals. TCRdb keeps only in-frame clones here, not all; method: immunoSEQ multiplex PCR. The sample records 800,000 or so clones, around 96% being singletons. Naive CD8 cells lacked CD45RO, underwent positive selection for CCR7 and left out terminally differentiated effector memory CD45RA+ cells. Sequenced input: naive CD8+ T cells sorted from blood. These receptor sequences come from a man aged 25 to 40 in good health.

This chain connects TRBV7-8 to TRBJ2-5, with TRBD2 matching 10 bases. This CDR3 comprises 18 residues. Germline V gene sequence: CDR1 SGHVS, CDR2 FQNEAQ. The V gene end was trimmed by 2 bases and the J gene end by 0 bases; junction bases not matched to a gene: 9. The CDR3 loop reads CASSLTAPTSGYQETQYF. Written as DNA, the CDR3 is TGTGCCAGCAGCTTAACCGCCCCGACTAGCGGGTACCAAGAGACCCAGTACTTC.

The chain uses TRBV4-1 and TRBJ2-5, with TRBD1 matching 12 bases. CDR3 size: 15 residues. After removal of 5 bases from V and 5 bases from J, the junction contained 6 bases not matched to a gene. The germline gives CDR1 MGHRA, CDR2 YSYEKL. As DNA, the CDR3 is TGCGCCAGCAGCGTCCGGGACAGGGGGCTTGAGACCCAGTACTTC. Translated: CASSVRDRGLETQYF.

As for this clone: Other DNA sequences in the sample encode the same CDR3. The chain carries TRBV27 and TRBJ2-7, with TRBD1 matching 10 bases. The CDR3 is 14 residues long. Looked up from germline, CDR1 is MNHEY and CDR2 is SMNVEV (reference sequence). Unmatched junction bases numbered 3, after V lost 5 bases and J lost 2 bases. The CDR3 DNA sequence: TGTGCCAGCAGTCTGACAGGGGGCCCCTACGAGCAGTACTTC. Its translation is CASSLTGGPYEQYF.

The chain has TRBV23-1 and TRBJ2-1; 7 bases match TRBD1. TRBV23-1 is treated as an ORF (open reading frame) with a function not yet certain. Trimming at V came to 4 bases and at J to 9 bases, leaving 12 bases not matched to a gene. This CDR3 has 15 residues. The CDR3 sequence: CASSLFGQVDGEQFF. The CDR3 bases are TGCGCCAGCAGTCTATTCGGACAGGTTGATGGTGAGCAGTTCTTC.

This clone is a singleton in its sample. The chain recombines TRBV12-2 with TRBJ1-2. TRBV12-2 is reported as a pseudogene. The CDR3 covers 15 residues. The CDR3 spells CASRSTPIGGYGYTF. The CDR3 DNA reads TGTGCAAGTCGCTCAACACCGATCGGGGGCTATGGCTACACCTTC.

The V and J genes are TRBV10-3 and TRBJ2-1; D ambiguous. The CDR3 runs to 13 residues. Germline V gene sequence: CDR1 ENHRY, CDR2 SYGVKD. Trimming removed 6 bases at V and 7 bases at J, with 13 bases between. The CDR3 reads CAIRDPNSNEQFF. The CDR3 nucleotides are TGTGCCATCAGGGACCCTAACTCGAATGAGCAGTTCTTC.

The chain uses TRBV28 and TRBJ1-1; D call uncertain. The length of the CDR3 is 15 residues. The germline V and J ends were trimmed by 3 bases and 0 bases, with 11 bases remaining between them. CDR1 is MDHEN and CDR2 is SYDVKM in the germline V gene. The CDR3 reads CASSLLRVMNTEAFF. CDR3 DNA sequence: TGTGCCAGCAGTTTGCTCAGAGTCATGAACACTGAAGCTTTCTTT.

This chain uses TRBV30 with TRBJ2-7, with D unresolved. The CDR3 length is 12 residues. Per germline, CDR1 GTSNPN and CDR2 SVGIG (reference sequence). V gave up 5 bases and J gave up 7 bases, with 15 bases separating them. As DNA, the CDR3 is TGTGCCTGGGTCGTCCGGCCTCGGGAGCAGTACTTC. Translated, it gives CAWVVRPREQYF.

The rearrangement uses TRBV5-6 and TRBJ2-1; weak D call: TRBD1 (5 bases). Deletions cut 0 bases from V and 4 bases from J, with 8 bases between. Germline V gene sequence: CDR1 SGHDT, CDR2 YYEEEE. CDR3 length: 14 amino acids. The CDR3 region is CASSLAQGYNEQFF. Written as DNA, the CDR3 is TGTGCCAGCAGCTTGGCTCAGGGATACAATGAGCAGTTCTTC.

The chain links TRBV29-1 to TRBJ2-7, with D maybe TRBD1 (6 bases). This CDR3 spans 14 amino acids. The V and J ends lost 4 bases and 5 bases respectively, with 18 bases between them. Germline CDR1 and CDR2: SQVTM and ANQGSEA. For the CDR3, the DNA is TGCAGCGTTGGGGGGCGGCAGGGTGGGAACGAGCAGTACTTC. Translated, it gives CSVGGRQGGNEQYF.

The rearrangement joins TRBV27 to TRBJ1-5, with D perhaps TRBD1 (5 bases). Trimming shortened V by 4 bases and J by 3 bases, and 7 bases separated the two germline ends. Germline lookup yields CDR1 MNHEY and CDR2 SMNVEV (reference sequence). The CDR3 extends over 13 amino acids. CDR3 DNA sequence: TGTGCCAGCAGTTGGGGGATCAATCAGCCCCAGCATTTT. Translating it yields CASSWGINQPQHF.

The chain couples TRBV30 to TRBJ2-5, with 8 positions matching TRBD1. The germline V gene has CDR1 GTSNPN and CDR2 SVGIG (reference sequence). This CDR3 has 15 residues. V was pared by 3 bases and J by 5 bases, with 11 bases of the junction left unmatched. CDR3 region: CAWREGRGQVETQYF. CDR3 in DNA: TGTGCCTGGAGGGAGGGCAGGGGGCAAGTTGAGACCCAGTACTTC.

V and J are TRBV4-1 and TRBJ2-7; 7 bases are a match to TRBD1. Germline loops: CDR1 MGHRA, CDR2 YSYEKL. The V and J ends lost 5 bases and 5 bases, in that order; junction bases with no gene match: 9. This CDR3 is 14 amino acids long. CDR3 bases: TGCGCCAGCAGCACTCGACAGGGTGGCGACGAGCAGTACTTC. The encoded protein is CASSTRQGGDEQYF.

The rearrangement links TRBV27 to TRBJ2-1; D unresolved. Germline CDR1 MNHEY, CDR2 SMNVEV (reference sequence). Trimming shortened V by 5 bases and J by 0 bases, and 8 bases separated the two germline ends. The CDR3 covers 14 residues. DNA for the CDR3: TGTGCCAGCAGTACCGGCGGCTCCTACAATGAGCAGTTCTTC. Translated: CASSTGGSYNEQFF.

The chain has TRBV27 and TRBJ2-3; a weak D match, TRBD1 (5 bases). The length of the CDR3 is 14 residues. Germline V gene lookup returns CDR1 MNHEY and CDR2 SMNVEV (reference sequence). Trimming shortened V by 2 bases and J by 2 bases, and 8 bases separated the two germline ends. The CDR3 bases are TGTGCCAGCAGTTTAGCGGACAACACAGATACGCAGTATTTT. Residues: CASSLADNTDTQYF.

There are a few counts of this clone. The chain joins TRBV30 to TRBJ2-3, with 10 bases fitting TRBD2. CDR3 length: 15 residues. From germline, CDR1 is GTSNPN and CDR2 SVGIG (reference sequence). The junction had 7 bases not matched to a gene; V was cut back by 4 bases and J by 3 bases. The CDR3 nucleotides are TGTGCCTGGACACCCGGACTAGCGGTTACAGATACGCAGTATTTT. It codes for CAWTPGLAVTDTQYF.

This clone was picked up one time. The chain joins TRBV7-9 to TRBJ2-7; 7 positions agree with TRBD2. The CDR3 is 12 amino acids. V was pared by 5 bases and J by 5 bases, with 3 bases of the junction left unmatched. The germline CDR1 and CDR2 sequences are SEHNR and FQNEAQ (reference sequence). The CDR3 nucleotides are TGTGCCAGCAGCCGGGAGGCAGACGAGCAGTACTTC. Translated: CASSREADEQYF.

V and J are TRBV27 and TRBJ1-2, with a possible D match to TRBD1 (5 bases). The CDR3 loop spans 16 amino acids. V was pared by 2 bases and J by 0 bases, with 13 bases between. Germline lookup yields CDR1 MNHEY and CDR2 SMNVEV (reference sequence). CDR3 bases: TGTGCCAGCAGTTTAACCGAGGGACGGACTAACTATGGCTACACCTTC. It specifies CASSLTEGRTNYGYTF.

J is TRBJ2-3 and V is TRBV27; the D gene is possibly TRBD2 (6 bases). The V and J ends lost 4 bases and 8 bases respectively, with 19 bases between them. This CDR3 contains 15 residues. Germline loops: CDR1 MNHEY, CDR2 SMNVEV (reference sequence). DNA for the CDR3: TGTGCCAGCAGTTCCGGACTATCCATTCATGGTACGCAGTATTTT. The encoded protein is CASSSGLSIHGTQYF.

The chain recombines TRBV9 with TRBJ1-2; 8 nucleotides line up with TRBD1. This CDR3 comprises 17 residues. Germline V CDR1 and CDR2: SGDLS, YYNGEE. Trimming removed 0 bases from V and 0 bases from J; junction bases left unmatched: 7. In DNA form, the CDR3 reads TGTGCCAGCAGCGTAGGCGACAGGGGAATCCCTAACTATGGCTACACCTTC. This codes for CASSVGDRGIPNYGYTF.

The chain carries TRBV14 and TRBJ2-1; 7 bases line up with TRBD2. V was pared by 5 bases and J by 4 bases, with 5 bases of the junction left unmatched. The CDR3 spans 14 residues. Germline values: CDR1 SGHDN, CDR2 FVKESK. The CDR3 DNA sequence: TGTGCCAGCAGCTACTCTAGCGGTTACAATGAGCAGTTCTTC. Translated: CASSYSSGYNEQFF.

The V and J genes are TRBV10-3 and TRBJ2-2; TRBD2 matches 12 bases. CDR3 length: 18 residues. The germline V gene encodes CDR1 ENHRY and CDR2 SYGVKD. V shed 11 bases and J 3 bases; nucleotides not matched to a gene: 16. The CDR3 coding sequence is TGTGCCGCCCAGGACCTAGCGGGAGGGACCCTTGACACCGGGGAGCTGTTTTTT. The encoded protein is CAAQDLAGGTLDTGELFF.

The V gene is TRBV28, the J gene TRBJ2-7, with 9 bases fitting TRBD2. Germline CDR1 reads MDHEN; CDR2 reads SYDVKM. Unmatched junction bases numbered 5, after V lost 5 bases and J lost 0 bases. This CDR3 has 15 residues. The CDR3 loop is CASSQRGESSYEQYF. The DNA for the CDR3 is TGTGCCAGCAGTCAGCGGGGGGAAAGCTCCTACGAGCAGTACTTC.

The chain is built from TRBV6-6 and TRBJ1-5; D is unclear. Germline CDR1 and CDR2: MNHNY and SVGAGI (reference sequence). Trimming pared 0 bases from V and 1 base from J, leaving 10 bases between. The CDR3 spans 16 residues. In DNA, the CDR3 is TGTGCCAGCAGTTACTCGGCGGCAGGCAGCAATCAGCCCCAGCATTTT. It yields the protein CASSYSAAGSNQPQHF.

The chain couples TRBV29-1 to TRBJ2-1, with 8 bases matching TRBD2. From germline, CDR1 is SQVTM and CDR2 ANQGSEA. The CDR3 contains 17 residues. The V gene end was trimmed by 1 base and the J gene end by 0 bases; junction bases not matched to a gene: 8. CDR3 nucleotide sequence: TGCAGCGTTGAAGGCCTCGGGGGGGGCCTCTCCTACAATGAGCAGTTCTTC. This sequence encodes CSVEGLGGGLSYNEQFF.

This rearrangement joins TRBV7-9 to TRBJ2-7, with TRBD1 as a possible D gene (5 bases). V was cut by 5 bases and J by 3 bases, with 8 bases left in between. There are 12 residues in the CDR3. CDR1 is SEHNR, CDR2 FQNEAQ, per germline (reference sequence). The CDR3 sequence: CASSIDSYEQYF. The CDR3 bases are TGTGCCAGCAGCATCGACAGCTACGAGCAGTACTTC.